The sequence of this T cell receptor (beta chain) was determined in a study of molecular identifiers for immune sequencing clone quantification. Germline V gene lookup returns CDR1 MNHEY and CDR2 SVGEGT. The CDR3 has 12 amino acids. V lost 2 bases and J lost 4, with 6 bases in between. This clonotype came up many times. As yet, its antigen is unknown. Sorting was used to obtain naive CD8 T cells (CD8+CD4-CCR7+CD45RA+). In TCRdb, the PCR reads were re-called with MiXCR into one record per CDR3 protein. The table lists some 100,000 distinct CDR3 sequences, roughly a third of them singletons, with 4% to 5% in the top ten. Study-wide results and limits: Whereas clones above 20 RNA copies held under 1% of naive-cell molecules, they held over 97% of effector molecules. Identical TCR molecules sharing a barcode could underestimate highly expanded clone sizes.

The chain links TRBV6-2 or TRBV6-3 to TRBJ2-7, with D unclear. The sequencing input was naive CD8+ T cells from blood, with Jurkat cell RNA spiked in. Regarding subset: FACS-sorted CD8+CD4-CCR7+CD45RA+ naive T cells. The sequence was collected from a human donor in good health. Some libraries in this study had Jurkat cell RNA spiked in. This chain's CDR3 is CASSYAQYEQYF. CDR3 nucleotide sequence: TGTGCCAGCAGTTACGCCCAATACGAGCAGTACTTC.